This T cell receptor (beta chain) was sequenced during a study of identical twins. Study-wide results and caveats: Insertions were reduced in abundant cord blood beta clonotypes but not in memory repertoires. Researchers reported excess low generation probability among twin-shared out-of-frame alpha sequences.

There are 11 residues in the CDR3. V was shortened by 11 bases and J by 3 bases, with 11 bases between the two germline ends. Germline-derived CDR1 and CDR2 are ENHRY and SYGVKD. cDNA molecules carried unique molecular identifiers, and template switching added a universal primer site. TCRdb itself ran the 5' RACE reads through MiXCR, one entry per CDR3 protein. This table has about 1.7 million distinct CDR3 sequences, 32% appearing once. This clonotype occurred a few times. What it binds is unknown. The sample taken for sequencing was cord blood. This sequence joins TRBV10-3 and TRBJ2-7; D ambiguous. This receptor was identified in a newborn girl in good health. This CDR3 reads CAVGTDYEQYF. The CDR3 region has the DNA TGTGCCGTGGGAACCGACTACGAGCAGTACTTC.